The 18 T cell receptor beta chains in this list originate from one sample, sequenced in a study of blood T cell repertoires in COVID-19. Using immunoSEQ multiplex PCR, the repertoire was profiled, and TCRdb retains in-frame clones only, with some absent. This sample has 25,000 to 30,000 clones; about 85% occur once, and the top ten carry around 25%. Material for sequencing was peripheral blood. The receptor set was obtained from a human donor in a cohort sampled during active COVID-19.

CDR3 nucleotide sequence: TGTGCCAGCAGTCGACTAGCGGGGAACACCGGGGAGCTGTTTTTT. The encoded protein is CASSRLAGNTGELFF. The chain combines TRBV6-2 or TRBV6-3 with TRBJ2-2, with 10 bases matching TRBD2. CDR1 MNHEY and CDR2 SVGEGT come from the germline V gene. Germline trimming cut 5 bases from V and 1 base from J; bases unmatched to any gene: 1. The CDR3 extends over 15 amino acids.

The genes are TRBV3-1 (or the pseudogene TRBV3-2) and TRBJ1-5, with TRBD1 matching 9 bases. The CDR3 runs 15 residues. J lost 7 bases, V lost 0 bases, and 4 bases had no gene match. Germline assignment: CDR1 LGHDT and CDR2 YNNKEL (reference sequence). In nucleotides, the CDR3 is TGTGCCAGCAGCCAAGACCGACAGGGGGGGCAGCCCCAGCATTTT. Residues: CASSQDRQGGQPQHF.

The CDR3 DNA reads as TGTGCCAGCAGTTCCTTCGGACAGCGCCCTAATGAAAAACTGTTTTTT. Protein product: CASSSFGQRPNEKLFF. The J gene is TRBJ1-4, the V gene TRBV27, with D perhaps matching TRBD1 (6 bases). Germline V lookup: CDR1 MNHEY, CDR2 SMNVEV (reference sequence). The CDR3 loop spans 16 amino acids. Deletions cut 4 bases from V and 3 bases from J, with 15 bases between.

This chain joins TRBV24-1 and TRBJ1-3; D is perhaps TRBD1 (5 bases). CDR3 length: 15 residues. Per the germline V gene, CDR1 is KGHDR and CDR2 is SFDVKD. V dropped 2 bases and J dropped 5 bases, with 12 bases sitting between them. This chain's CDR3 is CATSDSGVQRNTIYF. The CDR3 nucleotides read TGTGCCACCAGTGATTCGGGGGTTCAGAGAAACACCATATATTTT.

The genes are TRBV5-8 and TRBJ1-1; TRBD1 is a possible D gene (5 bases). This CDR3 is built from 16 residues. Deletions cut 4 bases from V and 0 bases from J, with 16 bases between. The germline V gene encodes CDR1 SGHTS and CDR2 YDEGEE. In DNA form, the CDR3 reads TGTGCCAGCAGCCCGGGACTGAACCCCATGAACACTGAAGCTTTCTTT. Translation gives CASSPGLNPMNTEAFF.

The chain employs TRBV9 and TRBJ1-1; maybe TRBD1 (6 bases). Trimming took off 4 bases at V and 4 bases at J, with 20 bases between the two ends. The V gene's germline CDR1 is SGDLS and CDR2 YYNGEE. The CDR3 runs 16 residues. The CDR3: CASSSRQAQYGTEAFF. The CDR3 DNA is TGTGCCAGCAGCTCGCGACAGGCCCAGTATGGCACTGAAGCTTTCTTT.

The chain recombines TRBV6-6 with TRBJ2-1; TRBD2 aligns across 7 bases. Germline loops: CDR1 MNHNY, CDR2 SVGAGI (reference sequence). The CDR3 runs to 17 residues. V was pared by 5 bases and J by 0 bases, with 10 bases of the junction left unmatched. The CDR3 nucleotides read TGTGCCAGCAGTCCTTGGGGAGGGGAGAGCTCCTACAATGAGCAGTTCTTC. Translating it yields CASSPWGGESSYNEQFF.

The chain is built from TRBV9 and TRBJ1-6; D possibly corresponds to TRBD1 (6 bases). The germline V gene encodes CDR1 SGDLS and CDR2 YYNGEE. The V gene lost 0 bases and the J gene lost 7 bases, with 11 bases spanning the gap. The CDR3 covers 15 residues. CDR3 sequence reads: CASSVAVQGNSPLHF. CDR3 nucleotides: TGTGCCAGCAGCGTAGCAGTCCAGGGGAATTCACCCCTCCACTTT. Looking up the rest from reference TRBV9 and TRBJ1-6 gives the full variable domain: DSGVTQTPKHLITATGQRVTLRCSPRSGDLSVYWYQQSLDQGLQFLIQYYNGEERAKGNILERFSAQQFPDLHSELNLSSLELGDSALYFCASSVAVQGNSPLHFGNGTRLTVT.

The chain recombines TRBV7-9 with TRBJ2-4, with D perhaps matching TRBD2 (6 bases). The CDR3 has 20 amino acids. Trimming cost V 5 bases and J 0 bases, with 26 bases left between them. Per the germline V gene, CDR1 is SEHNR and CDR2 is FQNEAQ (reference sequence). The CDR3 DNA reads TGTGCCAGCAGCACCCCGGGAGCAGATTCGGTCGATGTAGCCAAAAACATTCAGTACTTC. It is translated as CASSTPGADSVDVAKNIQYF.

The chain is built from TRBV7-9 and TRBJ2-1, with 9 bases that match TRBD1. V shed 5 bases, J shed 5 bases, and the junction held 7 bases outside the gene matches. The germline CDR1 and CDR2 sequences are SEHNR and FQNEAQ (reference sequence). CDR3 length equals 15 residues. The chain's CDR3 is CASSATGTGHNEQFF. The CDR3 DNA sequence: TGTGCCAGCAGCGCCACCGGGACAGGGCACAATGAGCAGTTCTTC.

This clone came up a few times. This chain connects TRBV4-3 to TRBJ2-2; 8 bases fit TRBD1. CDR1 is LGHNA and CDR2 is YSLEER in the germline V gene. V shed 5 bases and J 1 base; nucleotides not matched to a gene: 3. The CDR3 covers 15 residues. The CDR3 DNA sequence: TGCGCCAGCAGCGAGGGGACAGGGAACACCGGGGAGCTGTTTTTT. This encodes CASSEGTGNTGELFF.

The CDR3 nucleotides are TGTGCCAGCAGCCAGGGACTAGCGGGGGGGCGGTCCTACAATGAGCAGTTCTTC. It codes for CASSQGLAGGRSYNEQFF. The chain joins TRBV3-1 (or the pseudogene TRBV3-2) to TRBJ2-1, with 16 bases identical to TRBD2. Germline V CDR1 and CDR2: LGHDT, YNNKEL (reference sequence). This CDR3 has 18 residues. V trimming: 3 bases; J trimming: 1 base; junction bases outside the gene matches: 3.

The chain uses TRBV5-1 and TRBJ1-5; tentative D call: TRBD1 (5 bases). The CDR3 is 17 amino acids. CDR1 and CDR2 from the germline V gene are SGHRS and YFSETQ. With 4 bases removed from V and 3 bases from J, the gap between germline ends came to 20 bases. The CDR3 spells CASSPFPRADYNQPQHF. The CDR3 nucleotides are TGCGCCAGCAGCCCATTCCCCAGGGCAGATTACAATCAGCCCCAGCATTTT. The full variable domain, in which reference TRBV5-1 and TRBJ1-5 provide the parts outside the CDR3, is KAGVTQTPRYLIKTRGQQVTLSCSPISGHRSVSWYQQTPGQGLQFLFEYFSETQRNKGNFPGRFSGRQFSNSRSEMNVSTLELGDSALYLCASSPFPRADYNQPQHFGDGTRLSIL.

The chain is built from TRBV4-3 and TRBJ2-2; 10 nucleotides agree with TRBD2. The length of the CDR3 is 19 residues. Germline loops: CDR1 LGHNA, CDR2 YSLEER. The ends lost 0 bases at V and 1 base at J; junction bases unmatched: 8. CDR3 nucleotide sequence: TGCGCCAGCAGCCAAGAGGGTCTCGTAGCGGGGGGGAACACCGGGGAGCTGTTTTTT. It yields the protein CASSQEGLVAGGNTGELFF.

The CDR3 DNA is TGCGCCAGCAGCATGGACGGACTGAATCAGCCCCAGCATTTT. Its protein product is CASSMDGLNQPQHF. The rearrangement joins TRBV5-1 to TRBJ1-5; D is unclear. V was trimmed by 4 bases and J by 4 bases, leaving 12 bases between them. Germline CDR1 reads SGHRS; CDR2 reads YFSETQ. This CDR3 comprises 14 residues.

The chain has TRBV6-2 or TRBV6-3 and TRBJ1-2, with TRBD1 matching 8 bases. CDR1 is MNHEY, CDR2 SVGEGT, per germline. CDR3 size: 17 residues. Trimming cost V 6 bases and J 0 bases; bases outside gene matches: 12. The CDR3: CASSPTGGGGANYGYTF. The CDR3 region has the DNA TGTGCCAGCAGCCCTACAGGGGGTGGCGGAGCTAACTATGGCTACACCTTC.

V gene TRBV7-9 combines with J gene TRBJ1-1, with D unresolved. Germline assignment: CDR1 SEHNR and CDR2 FQNEAQ (reference sequence). V shed 3 bases and J shed 11 bases, with 10 bases lying between them. CDR3 length: 11 residues. The CDR3 region has the DNA TGTGCCAGCAGCTTCGGGTTCCATGCTTTCTTT. Translating it yields CASSFGFHAFF.

This chain uses TRBV6-4 with TRBJ1-6, with D maybe TRBD1 (6 bases). V was pared by 2 bases and J by 10 bases, with 18 bases between. This CDR3 is built from 16 residues. CDR1 MRHNA and CDR2 SNTAGT come from the germline V gene. CDR3 DNA: TGTGCCAGCAGTGACCCCCCAGGGGTTCAGAACTCACCCCTCCACTTT. It yields the protein CASSDPPGVQNSPLHF.